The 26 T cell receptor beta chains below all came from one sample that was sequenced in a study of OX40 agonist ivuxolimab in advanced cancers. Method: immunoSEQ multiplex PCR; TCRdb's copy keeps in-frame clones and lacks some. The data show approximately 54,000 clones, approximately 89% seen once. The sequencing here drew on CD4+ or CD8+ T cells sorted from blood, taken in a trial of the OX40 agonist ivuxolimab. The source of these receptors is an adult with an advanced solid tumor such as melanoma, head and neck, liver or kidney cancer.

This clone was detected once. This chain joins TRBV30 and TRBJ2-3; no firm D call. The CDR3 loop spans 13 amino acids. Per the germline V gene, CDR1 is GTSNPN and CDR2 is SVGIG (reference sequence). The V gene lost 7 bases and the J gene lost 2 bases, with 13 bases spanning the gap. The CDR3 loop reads CALAYPNTDTQYF. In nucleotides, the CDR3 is TGTGCCTTGGCCTACCCGAACACAGATACGCAGTATTTT.

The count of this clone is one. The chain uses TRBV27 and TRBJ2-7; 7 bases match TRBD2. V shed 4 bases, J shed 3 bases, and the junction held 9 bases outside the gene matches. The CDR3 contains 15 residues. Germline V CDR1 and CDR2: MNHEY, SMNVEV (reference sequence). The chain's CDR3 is CASSYRFGGSYEQYF. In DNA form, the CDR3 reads TGTGCCAGCAGTTACCGGTTCGGCGGGAGCTACGAGCAGTACTTC.

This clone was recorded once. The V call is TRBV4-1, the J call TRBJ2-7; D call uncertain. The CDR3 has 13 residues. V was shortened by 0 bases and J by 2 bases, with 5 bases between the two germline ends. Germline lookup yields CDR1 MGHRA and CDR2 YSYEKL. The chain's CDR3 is CASSQDRPYEQYF. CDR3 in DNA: TGCGCCAGCAGCCAAGACCGGCCCTACGAGCAGTACTTC.

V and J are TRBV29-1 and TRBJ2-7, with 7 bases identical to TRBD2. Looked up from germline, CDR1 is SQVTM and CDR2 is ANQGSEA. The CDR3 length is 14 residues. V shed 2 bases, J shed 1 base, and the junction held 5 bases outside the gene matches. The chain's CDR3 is CSVELGSGSYEQYF. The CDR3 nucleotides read TGCAGCGTTGAATTGGGTAGCGGGTCCTACGAGCAGTACTTC.

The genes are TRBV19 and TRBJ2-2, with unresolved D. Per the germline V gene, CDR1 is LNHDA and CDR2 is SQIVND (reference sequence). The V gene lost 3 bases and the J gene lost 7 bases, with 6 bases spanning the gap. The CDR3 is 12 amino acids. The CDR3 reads CASSILYGELFF. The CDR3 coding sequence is TGTGCCAGTAGTATCCTGTACGGGGAGCTGTTTTTT.

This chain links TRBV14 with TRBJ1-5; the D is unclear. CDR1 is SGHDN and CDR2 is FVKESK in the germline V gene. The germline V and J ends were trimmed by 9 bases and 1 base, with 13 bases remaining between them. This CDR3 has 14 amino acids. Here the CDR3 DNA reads TGTGCCAGTCTCTTCGGGCAGAGCAATCAGCCCCAGCATTTT. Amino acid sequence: CASLFGQSNQPQHF.

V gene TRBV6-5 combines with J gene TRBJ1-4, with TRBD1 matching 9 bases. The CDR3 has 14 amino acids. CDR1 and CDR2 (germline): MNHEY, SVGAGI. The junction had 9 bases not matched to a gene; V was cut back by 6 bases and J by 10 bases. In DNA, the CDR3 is TGTGCCAGCAGCCTAGGGTACAGGGGGCGAAAACTGTTTTTT. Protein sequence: CASSLGYRGRKLFF.

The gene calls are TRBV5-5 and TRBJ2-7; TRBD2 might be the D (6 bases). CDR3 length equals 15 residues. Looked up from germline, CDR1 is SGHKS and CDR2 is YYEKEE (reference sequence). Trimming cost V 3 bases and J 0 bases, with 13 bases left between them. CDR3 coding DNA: TGTGCCAGCAGCTGGGACGGAGGGTTCTCCTACGAGCAGTACTTC. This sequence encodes CASSWDGGFSYEQYF.

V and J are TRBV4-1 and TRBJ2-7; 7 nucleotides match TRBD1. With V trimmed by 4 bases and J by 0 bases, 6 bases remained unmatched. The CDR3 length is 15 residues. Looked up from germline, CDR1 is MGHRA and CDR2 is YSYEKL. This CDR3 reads CASSPLGQASYEQYF. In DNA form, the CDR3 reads TGCGCCAGCAGCCCTCTCGGACAGGCCTCCTACGAGCAGTACTTC.

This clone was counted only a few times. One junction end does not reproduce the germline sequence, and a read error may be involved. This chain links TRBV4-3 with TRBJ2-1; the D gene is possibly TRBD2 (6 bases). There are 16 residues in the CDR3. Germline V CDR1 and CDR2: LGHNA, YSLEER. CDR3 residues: CASSQEVADSYSEQFF. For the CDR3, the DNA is TGCGCCAGCAGCCAAGAAGTAGCGGATTCTTACAGTGAGCAGTTCTTC.

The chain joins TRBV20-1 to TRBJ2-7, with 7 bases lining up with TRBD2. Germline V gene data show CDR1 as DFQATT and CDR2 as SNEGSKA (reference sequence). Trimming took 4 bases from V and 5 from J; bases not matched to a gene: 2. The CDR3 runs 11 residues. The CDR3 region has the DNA TGCAGTGCTAAGGGAGGGGACGAGCAGTACTTC. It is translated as CSAKGGDEQYF.

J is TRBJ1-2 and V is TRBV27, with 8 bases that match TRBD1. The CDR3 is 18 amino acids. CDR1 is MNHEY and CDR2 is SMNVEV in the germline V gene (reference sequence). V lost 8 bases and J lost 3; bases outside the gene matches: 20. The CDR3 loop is CASDTDREHSRFHYGYTF. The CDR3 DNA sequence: TGTGCCAGCGACACGGACAGGGAACATTCCCGATTTCACTATGGCTACACCTTC.

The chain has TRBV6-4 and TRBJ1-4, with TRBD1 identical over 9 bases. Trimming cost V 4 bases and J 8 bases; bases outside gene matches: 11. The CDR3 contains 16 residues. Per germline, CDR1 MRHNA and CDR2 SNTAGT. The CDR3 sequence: CASSATPGTGLEKLFF. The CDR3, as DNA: TGTGCCAGCAGTGCCACCCCCGGGACAGGGCTCGAAAAACTGTTTTTT.

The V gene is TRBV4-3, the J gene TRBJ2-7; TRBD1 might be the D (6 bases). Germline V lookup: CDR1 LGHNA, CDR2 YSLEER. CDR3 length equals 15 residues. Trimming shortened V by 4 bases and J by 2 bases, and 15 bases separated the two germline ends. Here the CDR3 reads CASSRNPDSTYEQYF. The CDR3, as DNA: TGCGCCAGCAGCCGCAACCCGGACAGCACCTACGAGCAGTACTTC.

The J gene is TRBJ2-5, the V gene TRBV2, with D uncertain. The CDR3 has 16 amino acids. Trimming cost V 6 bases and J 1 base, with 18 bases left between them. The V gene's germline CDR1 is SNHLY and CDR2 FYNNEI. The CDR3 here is CASSRAWADAQETQYF. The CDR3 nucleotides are TGTGCCAGCAGCCGGGCCTGGGCAGACGCCCAAGAGACCCAGTACTTC.

CDR3 sequence reads: CASSPWPDSYEQYF. The CDR3 nucleotides read TGTGCCAGCAGCCCCTGGCCAGATTCCTACGAGCAGTACTTC. V is TRBV5-6 and J is TRBJ2-7; D is uncertain. Trimming took 4 bases from V and 1 from J, leaving 12 bases between them. Germline loops: CDR1 SGHDT, CDR2 YYEEEE. There are 14 residues in the CDR3. The whole variable domain, filled in from reference TRBV5-6 and TRBJ2-7, reads DAGVTQSPTHLIKTRGQQVTLRCSPKSGHDTVSWYQQALGQGPQFIFQYYEEEERQRGNFPDRFSGHQFPNYSSELNVNALLLGDSALYLCASSPWPDSYEQYFGPGTRLTVT.

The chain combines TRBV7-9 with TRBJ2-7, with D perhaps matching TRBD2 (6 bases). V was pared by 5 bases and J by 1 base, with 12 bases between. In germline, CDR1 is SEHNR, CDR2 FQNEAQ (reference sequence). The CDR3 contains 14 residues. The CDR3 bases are TGTGCCAGCAGCCCCCGTGGGAGGTCCTACGAGCAGTACTTC. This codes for CASSPRGRSYEQYF.

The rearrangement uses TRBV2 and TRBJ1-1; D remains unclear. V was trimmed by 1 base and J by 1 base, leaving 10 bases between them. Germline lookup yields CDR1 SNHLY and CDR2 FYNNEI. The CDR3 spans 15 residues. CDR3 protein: CASSEVGRSNTEAFF. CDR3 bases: TGTGCCAGCAGTGAAGTAGGCAGATCGAACACTGAAGCTTTCTTT.

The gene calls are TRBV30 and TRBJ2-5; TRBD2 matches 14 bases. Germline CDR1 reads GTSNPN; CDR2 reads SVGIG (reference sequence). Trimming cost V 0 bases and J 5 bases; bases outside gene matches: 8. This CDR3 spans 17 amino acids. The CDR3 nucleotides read TGTGCCTGGAGTGTACAATGGACTAGCGGGGGGTGGGAGACCCAGTACTTC. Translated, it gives CAWSVQWTSGGWETQYF.

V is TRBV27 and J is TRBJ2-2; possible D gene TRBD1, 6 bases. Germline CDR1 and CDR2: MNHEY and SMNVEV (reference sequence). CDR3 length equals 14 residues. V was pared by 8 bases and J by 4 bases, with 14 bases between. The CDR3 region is CASQTGYGTGELFF. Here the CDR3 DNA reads TGTGCCAGCCAAACAGGGTATGGCACCGGGGAGCTGTTTTTT.

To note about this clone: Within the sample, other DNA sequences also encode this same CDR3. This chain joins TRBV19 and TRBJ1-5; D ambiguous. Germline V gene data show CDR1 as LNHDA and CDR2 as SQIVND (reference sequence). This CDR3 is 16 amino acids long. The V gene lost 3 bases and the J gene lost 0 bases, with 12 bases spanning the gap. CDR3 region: CASSMAQVVSNQPQHF. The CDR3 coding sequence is TGTGCCAGTAGTATGGCCCAGGTCGTTAGCAATCAGCCCCAGCATTTT. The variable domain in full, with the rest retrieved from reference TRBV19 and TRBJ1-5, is DGGITQSPKYLFRKEGQNVTLSCEQNLNHDAMYWYRQDPGQGLRLIYYSQIVNDFQKGDIAEGYSVSREKKESFPLTVTSAQKNPTAFYLCASSMAQVVSNQPQHFGDGTRLSIL.

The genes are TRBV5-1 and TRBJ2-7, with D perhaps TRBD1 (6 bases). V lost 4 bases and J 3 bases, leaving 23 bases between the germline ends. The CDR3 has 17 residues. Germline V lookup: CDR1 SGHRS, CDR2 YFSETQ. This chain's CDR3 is CASSPLKGGASDYEQYF. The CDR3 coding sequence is TGCGCCAGCAGCCCGCTGAAAGGGGGTGCCTCGGACTACGAGCAGTACTTC.

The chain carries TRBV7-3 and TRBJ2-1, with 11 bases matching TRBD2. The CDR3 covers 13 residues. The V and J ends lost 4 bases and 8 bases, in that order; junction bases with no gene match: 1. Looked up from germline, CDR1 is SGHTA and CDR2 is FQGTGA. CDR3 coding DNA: TGTGCCAGCAGCTCGGGACTAGCGGATGAGCAGTTCTTC. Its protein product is CASSSGLADEQFF. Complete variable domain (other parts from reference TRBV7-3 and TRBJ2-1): GAGVSQTPSNKVTEKGKYVELRCDPISGHTALYWYRQSLGQGPEFLIYFQGTGAADDSGLPNDRFFAVRPEGSVSTLKIQRTERGDSAVYLCASSSGLADEQFFGPGTRLTVL.

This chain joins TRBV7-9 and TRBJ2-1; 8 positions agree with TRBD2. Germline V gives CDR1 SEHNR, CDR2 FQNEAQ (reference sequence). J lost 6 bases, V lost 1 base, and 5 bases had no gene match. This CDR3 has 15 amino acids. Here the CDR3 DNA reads TGTGCCAGCAGCTTAGTTGCGGGAGGTTCCAATGAGCAGTTCTTC. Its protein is CASSLVAGGSNEQFF.

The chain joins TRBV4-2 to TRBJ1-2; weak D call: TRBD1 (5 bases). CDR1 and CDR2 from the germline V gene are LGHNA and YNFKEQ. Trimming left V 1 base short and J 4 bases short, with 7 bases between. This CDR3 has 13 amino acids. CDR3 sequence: CASSQVDSYGYTF. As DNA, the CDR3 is TGTGCCAGCAGCCAAGTCGACAGCTATGGCTACACCTTC.

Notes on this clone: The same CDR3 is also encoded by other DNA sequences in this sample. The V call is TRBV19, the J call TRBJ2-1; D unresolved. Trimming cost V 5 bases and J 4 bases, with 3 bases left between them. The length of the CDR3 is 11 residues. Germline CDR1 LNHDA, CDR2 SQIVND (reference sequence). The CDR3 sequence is CASSLYNEQFF. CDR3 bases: TGTGCCAGTAGTTTATACAATGAGCAGTTCTTC.